This T cell receptor beta chain was recovered during a study of blood T cells in healthy people across ages. Next came a second PCR, run for roughly 7 to 12 cycles, which used a sample-barcoded 5' primer along with a J-beta primer mix. With 12 random nucleotides, a template-switch adaptor tagged each individual cDNA molecule. TCRdb re-called the 5' RACE reads with MiXCR, one entry per CDR3 protein. The sample yields about 1.5 million distinct CDR3 sequences, under 55% seen once. Worth noting for this clonotype: What it recognizes is unknown.

General study points: It was not known whether donors were CMV positive (a possible confounder of expanded clonotype changes). Long-lived and aged donors differed, with more naive CD4+ cells and higher diversity in the long-lived.

Healthy Russian Caucasian donors spanned ages about 6 to 95 years. CDR1 and CDR2 (germline): DFQATT, SNEGSKA (reference sequence). With 1 base clipped from V and 7 bases from J, the junction kept 9 bases outside the gene matches. The CDR3 sequence is 15 residues long. The TCR sequence derives from a young woman in good health. The sequencing input was blood. The chain couples TRBV20-1 to TRBJ2-4, with 8 nucleotides matching TRBD1. CDR3 loop: CSARGDTGGRNIQYF. CDR3 DNA sequence: TGCAGTGCTAGAGGAGATACAGGGGGAAGGAACATTCAGTACTTC.